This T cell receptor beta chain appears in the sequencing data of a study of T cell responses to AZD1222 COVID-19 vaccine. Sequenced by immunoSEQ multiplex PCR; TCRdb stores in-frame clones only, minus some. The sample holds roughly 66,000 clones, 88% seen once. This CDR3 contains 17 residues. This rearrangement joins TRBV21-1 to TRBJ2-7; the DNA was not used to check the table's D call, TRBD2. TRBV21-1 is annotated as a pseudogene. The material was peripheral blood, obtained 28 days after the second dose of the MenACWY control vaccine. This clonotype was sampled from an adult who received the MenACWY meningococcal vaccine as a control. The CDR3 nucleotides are TGTGCCAGCAGCAAAGAGGGGGGGAGCGCAGTGTCCCACGAGCAGTACTTC. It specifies CASSKEGGSAVSHEQYF.